The 9 T cell receptor beta chains below were found in one sample sequenced in a study of blood T cell repertoires in COVID-19. The method was immunoSEQ multiplex PCR; TCRdb's version includes in-frame clones alone and lacks a portion of them. This table has approximately 63,000 clones, roughly three quarters appearing once. The sequenced sample consisted of peripheral blood. The receptors come from a woman over 75 with acute or convalescent COVID-19.

The chain links TRBV4-1 to TRBJ2-5, with 7 bases fitting TRBD2. The CDR3 runs to 18 residues. V gave up 1 base and J gave up 2 bases; unmatched junction bases: 13. Germline values: CDR1 MGHRA, CDR2 YSYEKL. The CDR3 reads CASSQVFVTSRLQETQYF. CDR3 coding DNA: TGCGCCAGCAGCCAAGTATTCGTGACTAGCCGACTGCAAGAGACCCAGTACTTC.

CDR3 sequence: CSVKNNRGYEQYF. Here the CDR3 DNA reads TGCAGCGTTAAAAATAACCGGGGCTACGAGCAGTACTTC. The gene calls are TRBV29-1 and TRBJ2-7, with TRBD2 as a possible D gene (5 bases). V was cut by 5 bases and J by 3 bases, with 14 bases left in between. The CDR3 extends over 13 amino acids. Germline V gene lookup returns CDR1 SQVTM and CDR2 ANQGSEA.

This clone was detected only a few times. The gene calls are TRBV2 and TRBJ1-2; possible D gene TRBD1, 6 bases. This CDR3 has 14 amino acids. Per the germline V gene, CDR1 is SNHLY and CDR2 is FYNNEI. The germline V and J ends were trimmed by 5 bases and 6 bases, with 16 bases remaining between them. This CDR3 reads CASSPQGLSDGYTF. In nucleotides, the CDR3 is TGTGCCAGCAGTCCACAGGGATTGTCTGATGGCTACACCTTC.

The rearrangement joins TRBV7-3 to TRBJ1-2, with TRBD1 matching over 8 bases. Germline CDR1 reads SGHTA; CDR2 reads FQGTGA. The CDR3 is made up of 14 amino acids. With V trimmed by 4 bases and J by 7 bases, 8 bases remained unmatched. DNA for the CDR3: TGTGCCAGCAGCTACCAGAGGACAGGGACTGGCTACACCTTC. This gives the protein CASSYQRTGTGYTF.

V usage is TRBV28 and J usage is TRBJ1-5, with D possibly TRBD1 on 5 matching bases. Germline lookup yields CDR1 MDHEN and CDR2 SYDVKM. The CDR3 extends over 13 amino acids. The germline V and J ends were trimmed by 7 bases and 9 bases, with 16 bases remaining between them. DNA of the CDR3: TGTGCCAGCACCGGAGACAGCGAACGGCCCCAGCATTTT. It codes for CASTGDSERPQHF.

This clone was picked up a small number of times. For the CDR3, the DNA is TGTGCCAGCAGCTATGACTTAACCTACGAGCAGTACTTC. It encodes CASSYDLTYEQYF. The V gene is TRBV6-5, the J gene TRBJ2-7; D is undetermined. CDR1 is MNHEY, CDR2 SVGAGI, per germline. Trimming stripped 6 bases from V and 2 bases from J, with 11 bases between. The CDR3 consists of 13 residues.

The rearrangement joins TRBV11-2 to TRBJ2-7; D perhaps matches TRBD1 (6 bases). V lost 1 base to trimming and J lost 2 bases, with 6 bases between them. The CDR3 runs to 13 residues. The germline V gene encodes CDR1 SGHAT and CDR2 FQNNGV. CDR3: CASSLGTAYEQYF. The DNA of the CDR3 is TGTGCCAGCAGCTTAGGGACAGCCTACGAGCAGTACTTC. The whole variable domain, remainder taken from reference TRBV11-2 and TRBJ2-7, is EAGVAQSPRYKIIEKRQSVAFWCNPISGHATLYWYQQILGQGPKLLIQFQNNGVVDDSQLPKDRFSAERLKGVDSTLKIQPAKLEDSAVYLCASSLGTAYEQYFGPGTRLTVT.

The rearrangement joins TRBV9 to TRBJ2-3, with D possibly matching TRBD2 (5 bases). There are 15 residues in the CDR3. Trimming removed 3 bases at V and 0 bases at J, with 11 bases between. Germline values: CDR1 SGDLS, CDR2 YYNGEE. The CDR3 sequence is CASSAQDLSTDTQYF. The CDR3 coding sequence is TGTGCCAGCAGCGCCCAGGACTTGAGCACAGATACGCAGTATTTT.

This clone appeared a single time. The chain links TRBV6-2 or TRBV6-3 to TRBJ2-2, with D possibly matching TRBD1 (6 bases). The CDR3 sequence is 16 residues long. V was trimmed by 6 bases and J by 0 bases, leaving 14 bases between them. Per the germline V gene, CDR1 is MNHEY and CDR2 is SVGEGT. The CDR3 here is CASSPMRTANTGELFF. DNA of the CDR3: TGTGCCAGCAGCCCCATGCGGACAGCGAACACCGGGGAGCTGTTTTTT.